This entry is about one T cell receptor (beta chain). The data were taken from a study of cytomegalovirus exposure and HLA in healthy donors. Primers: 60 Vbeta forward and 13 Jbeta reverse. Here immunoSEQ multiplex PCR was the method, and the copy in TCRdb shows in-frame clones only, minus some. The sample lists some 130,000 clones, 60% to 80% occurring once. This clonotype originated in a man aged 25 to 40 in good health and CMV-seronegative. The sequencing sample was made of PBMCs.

The CDR3 spells CAISTGTSGYDEQFF. The CDR3 bases are TGTGCCATCAGTACCGGGACTAGCGGTTATGATGAGCAGTTCTTC. The rearrangement joins TRBV10-3 to TRBJ2-1; 11 bases agree with TRBD2. J was trimmed by 8 bases and V by 5 bases; bases with no gene match: 8. CDR3 length equals 15 residues. The germline V gene encodes CDR1 ENHRY and CDR2 SYGVKD.